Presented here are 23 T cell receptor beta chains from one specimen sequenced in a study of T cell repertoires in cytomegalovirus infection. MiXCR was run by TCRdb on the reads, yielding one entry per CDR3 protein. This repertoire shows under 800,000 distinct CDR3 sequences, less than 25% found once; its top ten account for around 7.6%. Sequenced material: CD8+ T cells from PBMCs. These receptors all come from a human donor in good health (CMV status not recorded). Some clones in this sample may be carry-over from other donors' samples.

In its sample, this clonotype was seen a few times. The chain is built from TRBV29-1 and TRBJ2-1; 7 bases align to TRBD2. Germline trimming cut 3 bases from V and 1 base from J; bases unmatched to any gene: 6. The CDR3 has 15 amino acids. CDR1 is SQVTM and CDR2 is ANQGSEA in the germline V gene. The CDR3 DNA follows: TGCAGCGTTGAGGGGGAGGGCCCATCCTACAATGAGCAGTTCTTC. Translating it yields CSVEGEGPSYNEQFF.

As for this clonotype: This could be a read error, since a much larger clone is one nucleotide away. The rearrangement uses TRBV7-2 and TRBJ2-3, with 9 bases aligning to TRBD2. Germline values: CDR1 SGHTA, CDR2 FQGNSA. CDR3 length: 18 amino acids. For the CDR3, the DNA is TGTGCCAACAGCTTAACTCCGGAGGCTAGCGGGGTAGAAGATGCGCAGTATTTT. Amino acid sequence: CANSLTPEASGVEDAQYF.

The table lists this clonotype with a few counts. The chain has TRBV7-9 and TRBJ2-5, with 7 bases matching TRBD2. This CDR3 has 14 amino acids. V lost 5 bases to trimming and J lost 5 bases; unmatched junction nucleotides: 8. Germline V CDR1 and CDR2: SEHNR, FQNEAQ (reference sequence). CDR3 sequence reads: CASSPGTTAETQYF. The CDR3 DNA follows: TGTGCCAGCAGCCCCGGGACTACAGCGGAGACCCAGTACTTC.

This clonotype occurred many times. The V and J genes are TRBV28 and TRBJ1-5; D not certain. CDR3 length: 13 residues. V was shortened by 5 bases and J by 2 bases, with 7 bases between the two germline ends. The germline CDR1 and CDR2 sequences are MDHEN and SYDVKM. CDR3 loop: CASSPVRNQPQHF. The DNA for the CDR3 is TGTGCCAGCAGTCCAGTCCGCAATCAGCCCCAGCATTTT. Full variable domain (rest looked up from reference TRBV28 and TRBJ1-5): DVKVTQSSRYLVKRTGEKVFLECVQDMDHENMFWYRQDPGLGLRLIYFSYDVKMKEKGDIPEGYSVSREKKERFSLILESASTNQTSMYLCASSPVRNQPQHFGDGTRLSIL.

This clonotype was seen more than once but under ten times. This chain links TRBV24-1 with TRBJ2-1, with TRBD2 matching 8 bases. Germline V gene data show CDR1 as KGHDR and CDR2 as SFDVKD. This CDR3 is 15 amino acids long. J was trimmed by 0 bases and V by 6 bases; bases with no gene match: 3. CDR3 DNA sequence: TGTGCCACCAGTCCAAGCGGGGGCTCCTACAATGAGCAGTTCTTC. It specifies CATSPSGGSYNEQFF.

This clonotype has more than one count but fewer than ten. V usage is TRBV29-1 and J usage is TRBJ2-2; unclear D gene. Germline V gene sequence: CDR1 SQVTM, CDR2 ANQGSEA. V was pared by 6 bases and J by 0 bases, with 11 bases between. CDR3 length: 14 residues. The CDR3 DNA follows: TGCAGCGTCATAACCGGCGCGAACACCGGGGAGCTGTTTTTT. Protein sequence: CSVITGANTGELFF.

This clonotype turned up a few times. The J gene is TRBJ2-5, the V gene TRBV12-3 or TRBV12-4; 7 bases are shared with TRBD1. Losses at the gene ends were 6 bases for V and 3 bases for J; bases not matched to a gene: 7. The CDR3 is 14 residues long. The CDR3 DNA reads TGTGCCAGCAGGATTCTCGGACAGGAAGAGACCCAGTACTTC. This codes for CASRILGQEETQYF.

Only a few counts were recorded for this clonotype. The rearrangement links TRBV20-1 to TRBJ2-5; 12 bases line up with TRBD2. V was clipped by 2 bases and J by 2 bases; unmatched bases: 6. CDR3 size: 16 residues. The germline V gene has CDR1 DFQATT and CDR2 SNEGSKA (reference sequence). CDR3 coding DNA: TGCAGTGCTAGACTAGCGGGGGGGCCGGGGCAAGAGACCCAGTACTTC. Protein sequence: CSARLAGGPGQETQYF.

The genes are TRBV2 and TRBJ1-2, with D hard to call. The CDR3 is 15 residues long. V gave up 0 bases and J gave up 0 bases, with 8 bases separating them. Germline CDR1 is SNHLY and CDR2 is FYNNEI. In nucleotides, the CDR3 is TGTGCCAGCAGTGAAGCGTGGCTTTCTAACTATGGCTACACCTTC. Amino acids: CASSEAWLSNYGYTF.

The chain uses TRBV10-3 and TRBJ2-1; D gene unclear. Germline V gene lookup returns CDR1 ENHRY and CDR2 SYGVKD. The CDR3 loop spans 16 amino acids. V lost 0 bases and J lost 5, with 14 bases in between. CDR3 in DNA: TGTGCCATCAGTGAGTCGGCCCTAGACGTAGACAATGAGCAGTTCTTC. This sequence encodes CAISESALDVDNEQFF.

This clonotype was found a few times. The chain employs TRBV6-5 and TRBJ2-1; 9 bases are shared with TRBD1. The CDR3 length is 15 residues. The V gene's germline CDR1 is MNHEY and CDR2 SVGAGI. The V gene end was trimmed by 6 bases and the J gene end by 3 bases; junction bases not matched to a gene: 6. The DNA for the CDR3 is TGTGCCAGCAGAACCGGGACAGGGTACTACAATGAGCAGTTCTTC. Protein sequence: CASRTGTGYYNEQFF.

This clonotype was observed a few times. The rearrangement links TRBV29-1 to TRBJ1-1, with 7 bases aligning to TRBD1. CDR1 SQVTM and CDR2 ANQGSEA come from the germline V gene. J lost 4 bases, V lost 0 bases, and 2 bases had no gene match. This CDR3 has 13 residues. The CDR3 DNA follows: TGCAGCGTTGAAGATGGGGACAGCACTGAAGCTTTCTTT. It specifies CSVEDGDSTEAFF. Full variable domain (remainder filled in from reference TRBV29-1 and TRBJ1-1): SAVISQKPSRDICQRGTSLTIQCQVDSQVTMMFWYRQQPGQSLTLIATANQGSEATYESGFVIDKFPISRPNLTFSTLTVSNMSPEDSSIYLCSVEDGDSTEAFFGQGTRLTVV.

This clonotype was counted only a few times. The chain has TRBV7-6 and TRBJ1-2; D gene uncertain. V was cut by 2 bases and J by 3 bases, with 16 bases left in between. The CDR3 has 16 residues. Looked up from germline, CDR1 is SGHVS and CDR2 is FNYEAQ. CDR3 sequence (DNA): TGTGCCAGCAGCTTACTGGCGCAGCCGGCGGACTATGGCTACACCTTC. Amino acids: CASSLLAQPADYGYTF.

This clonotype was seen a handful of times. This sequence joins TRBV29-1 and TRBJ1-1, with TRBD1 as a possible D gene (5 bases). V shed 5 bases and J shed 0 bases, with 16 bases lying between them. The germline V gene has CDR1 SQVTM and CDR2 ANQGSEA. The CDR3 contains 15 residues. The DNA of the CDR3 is TGCAGCGTTACAGACAGTTTACCTATGAACACTGAAGCTTTCTTT. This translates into CSVTDSLPMNTEAFF.

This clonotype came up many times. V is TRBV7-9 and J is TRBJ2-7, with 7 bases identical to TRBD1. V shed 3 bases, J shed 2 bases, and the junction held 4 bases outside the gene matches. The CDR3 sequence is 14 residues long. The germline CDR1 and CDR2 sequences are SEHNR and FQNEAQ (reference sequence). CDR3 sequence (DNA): TGTGCCAGCAGCTTCCTGGACAGGACCTACGAGCAGTACGTC. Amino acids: CASSFLDRTYEQYV.

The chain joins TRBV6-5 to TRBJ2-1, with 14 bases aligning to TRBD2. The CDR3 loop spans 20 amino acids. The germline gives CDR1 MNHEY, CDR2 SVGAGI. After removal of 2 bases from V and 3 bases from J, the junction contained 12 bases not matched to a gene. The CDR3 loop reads CASSYRVPGLAGEFYNEQFF. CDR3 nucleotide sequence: TGTGCCAGCAGTTACCGAGTTCCGGGACTAGCGGGGGAGTTCTACAATGAGCAGTTCTTC.

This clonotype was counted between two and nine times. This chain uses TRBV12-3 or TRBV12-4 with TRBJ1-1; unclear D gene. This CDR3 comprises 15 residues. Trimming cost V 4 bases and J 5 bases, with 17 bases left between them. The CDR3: CASSSNPFRETEAFF. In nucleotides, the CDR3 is TGTGCCAGCAGTTCCAACCCCTTTAGGGAAACTGAAGCTTTCTTT.

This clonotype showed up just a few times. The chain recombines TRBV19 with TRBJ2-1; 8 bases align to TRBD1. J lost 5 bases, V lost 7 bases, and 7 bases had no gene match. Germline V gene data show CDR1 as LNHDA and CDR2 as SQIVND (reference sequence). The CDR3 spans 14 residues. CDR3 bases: TGTGCCAGTACTGGACAGGGCGGAGACAATGAGCAGTTCTTC. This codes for CASTGQGGDNEQFF.

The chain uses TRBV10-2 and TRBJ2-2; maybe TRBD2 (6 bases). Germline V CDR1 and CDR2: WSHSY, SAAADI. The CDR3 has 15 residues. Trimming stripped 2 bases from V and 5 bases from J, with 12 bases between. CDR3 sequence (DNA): TGCGCCAGCAGTGAGCCATCACGGGGGACCGGGGAGCTGTTTTTT. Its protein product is CASSEPSRGTGELFF.

DNA of the CDR3: TGTGCCAGCAGTTACTTGAATTCCTACGAGCAGTACGTC. Translation: CASSYLNSYEQYV. The V gene is TRBV6-2 or TRBV6-3, the J gene TRBJ2-7; D unresolved. Germline V gives CDR1 MNHEY, CDR2 SVGEGT. This CDR3 has 13 amino acids. Between the trimmed V and J ends, which lost 1 base and 1 base, there was a span of 5 bases.

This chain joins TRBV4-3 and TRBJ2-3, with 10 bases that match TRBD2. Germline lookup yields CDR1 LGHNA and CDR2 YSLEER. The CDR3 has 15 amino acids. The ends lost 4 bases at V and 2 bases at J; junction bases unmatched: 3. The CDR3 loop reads CASSRTSGDTDTQYF. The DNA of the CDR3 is TGCGCCAGCAGCCGGACTAGCGGAGACACAGATACGCAGTATTTT.

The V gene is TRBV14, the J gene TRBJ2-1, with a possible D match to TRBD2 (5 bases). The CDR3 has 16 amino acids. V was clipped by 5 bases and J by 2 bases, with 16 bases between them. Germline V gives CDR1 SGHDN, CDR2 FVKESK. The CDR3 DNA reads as TGTGCCAGCAGCACCGCCCCGGACTCTCCCTACAATGAGCAGTTCTTC. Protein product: CASSTAPDSPYNEQFF.

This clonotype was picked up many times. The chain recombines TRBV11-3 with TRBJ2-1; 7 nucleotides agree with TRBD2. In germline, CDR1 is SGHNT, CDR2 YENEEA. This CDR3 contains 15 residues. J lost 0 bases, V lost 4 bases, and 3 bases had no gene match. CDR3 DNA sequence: TGTGCCAGCAGCTCCCGGGAGGTCTCCTACAATGAGCAGTTCTTC. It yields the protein CASSSREVSYNEQFF.